One sample yielded the 19 T cell receptor beta chains listed below, sequenced in a study of T cell repertoires in cytomegalovirus infection (dated by TCRdb to between 2018 and 2020). This sample was sequenced with an Illumina HiSeq 1500. TCRdb passed the public sequencing reads through fastp at Q25 and MiXCR, retaining productive beta sequences. Every CDR3 protein is listed once, alongside the most common genes and DNA of its rows. The sample data list approximately 630,000 distinct CDR3 sequences, and 20% to 25% of these were observed just once. Of the sample, 8% falls within the top ten clones. Sequenced sample: CD8+ T cells from PBMCs. The receptors here all came from a human donor in good health (CMV status not recorded). Some clones in this sample may be carry-over from other donors' samples.

This clonotype has more than one count but fewer than ten. The gene calls are TRBV10-3 and TRBJ2-7, with a possible D match to TRBD1 (6 bases). The CDR3 is made up of 16 amino acids. Trimming stripped 4 bases from V and 4 bases from J, with 20 bases between. Germline V gives CDR1 ENHRY, CDR2 SYGVKD. The CDR3 protein is CAISGYRDNGKYEQYV. DNA for the CDR3: TGTGCCATCAGTGGATACCGGGACAACGGAAAGTACGAGCAGTACGTC.

This clonotype appeared many times. CDR3 in amino acids: CASEMGLASDTQYF. DNA of the CDR3: TGTGCCAGTGAAATGGGACTAGCCTCAGATACGCAGTATTTT. The chain is built from TRBV28 and TRBJ2-3; 9 bases align to TRBD2. The germline V gene has CDR1 MDHEN and CDR2 SYDVKM. V lost 9 bases, J lost 4 bases, and 8 bases stayed unmatched. This CDR3 is 14 amino acids long.

As to this clonotype: A junction end diverges from the germline sequence, so it may reflect a read error. V usage is TRBV12-3 or TRBV12-4 and J usage is TRBJ1-2; the D is unclear. The CDR3 is 12 amino acids. CDR3 DNA sequence: TGTGCCAACAGTCTGGACCTCTATGGCTACACCTTC. Residues: CANSLDLYGYTF.

The chain carries TRBV7-9 and TRBJ2-1, with 10 nucleotides matching TRBD2. Unmatched junction bases numbered 6, after V lost 6 bases and J lost 4 bases. CDR1 SEHNR and CDR2 FQNEAQ come from the germline V gene (reference sequence). The CDR3 is made up of 15 amino acids. The CDR3: CASSSPAGGYNEQFF. CDR3 DNA sequence: TGTGCCAGCAGTTCCCCAGCGGGGGGGTACAATGAGCAGTTCTTC.

V is TRBV25-1 and J is TRBJ2-6; D gene uncertain. CDR1 MGHDK and CDR2 SYGVNS come from the germline V gene. Trimming pared 3 bases from V and 14 bases from J, leaving 8 bases between. The CDR3 sequence is 11 residues long. Here the CDR3 DNA reads TGTGCCAGCAGTGATGGAGCTTTCCTGACTTTC. It specifies CASSDGAFLTF.

The chain carries TRBV7-6 and TRBJ2-1; 13 bases align to TRBD2. Looked up from germline, CDR1 is SGHVS and CDR2 is FNYEAQ. The junction had 6 bases not matched to a gene; V was cut back by 6 bases and J by 4 bases. The CDR3 is made up of 16 amino acids. This CDR3 is CASRWTSGGPYNEQFF. In nucleotides, the CDR3 is TGTGCCAGCAGGTGGACTAGCGGGGGACCTTACAATGAGCAGTTCTTC.

The rearrangement uses TRBV20-1 and TRBJ2-3, with 10 bases that match TRBD2. CDR3 length: 19 amino acids. The trim removed 0 bases at V and 1 base at J, leaving 13 bases unmatched. Per germline, CDR1 DFQATT and CDR2 SNEGSKA (reference sequence). CDR3 nucleotide sequence: TGCAGTGCTAGAGATCGATGGGCTAGCGGGGGCCGGGGCACAGATACGCAGTATTTT. Encoded protein: CSARDRWASGGRGTDTQYF.

This clonotype has a count of ten or more. The rearrangement links TRBV28 to TRBJ2-3; D unclear. Trimming pared 0 bases from V and 3 bases from J, leaving 1 base between. This CDR3 comprises 12 residues. Germline V lookup: CDR1 MDHEN, CDR2 SYDVKM. The CDR3 loop is CASSLWTDTQYF. DNA of the CDR3: TGTGCCAGCAGTTTATGGACAGATACGCAGTATTTT. Based on the CDR3 plus reference TRBV28 and TRBJ2-3, the full variable domain is DVKVTQSSRYLVKRTGEKVFLECVQDMDHENMFWYRQDPGLGLRLIYFSYDVKMKEKGDIPEGYSVSREKKERFSLILESASTNQTSMYLCASSLWTDTQYFGPGTRLTVL.

This clonotype has a count of ten or more. This chain connects TRBV6-2 or TRBV6-3 to TRBJ2-3; D is ambiguous. Per germline, CDR1 MNHEY and CDR2 SVGEGT. This CDR3 region has 16 residues. Trimming removed 7 bases at V and 2 bases at J, with 19 bases between. The CDR3 nucleotides read TGTGCCAGCACCTATTCGGAGACCCAGCTCACAGATACGCAGTATTTT. Translating gives CASTYSETQLTDTQYF.

The chain has TRBV12-3 or TRBV12-4 and TRBJ2-1; no reliable D call. This CDR3 has 16 residues. The V end was cut by 5 bases, the J end by 10 bases, with 24 bases between. The CDR3 DNA reads as TGTGCCAGCAGTACCCAGGAAAGTGTTGGAAGGAAGGAGCAGTTCTTC. Its protein is CASSTQESVGRKEQFF.

The DNA of the CDR3 is TGCAGTGCTAGACCAGCACGCAATGAGCAGTTCTTC. Translating gives CSARPARNEQFF. The chain joins TRBV20-1 to TRBJ2-1; no clear D gene. V was shortened by 2 bases and J by 6 bases, with 8 bases between the two germline ends. This CDR3 contains 12 residues. From germline, CDR1 is DFQATT and CDR2 SNEGSKA (reference sequence).

As concerns this clonotype: A clone one base away is much larger, so this may be a read error. CDR3 residues: CVSRSNIYSYEQYF. CDR3 bases: TGTGTCAGCCGCAGCAACATTTACTCCTACGAGCAGTACTTC. This rearrangement joins TRBV25-1 to TRBJ2-7; D is unresolved. CDR1 and CDR2 from the germline V gene are MGHDK and SYGVNS. The CDR3 is 14 residues long.

Regarding this clonotype: Sequence at one end of the junction differs from germline and may be a read error. The chain links TRBV28 to TRBJ1-6; 10 nucleotides match TRBD1. The CDR3 is 13 residues long. Germline V lookup: CDR1 MDHEN, CDR2 SYDVKM. CDR3 sequence (DNA): TGTGCCAGCAGGACAGGGGGCGGCTCACCCTTCCACTTT. This sequence encodes CASRTGGGSPFHF.

The rearrangement joins TRBV5-1 to TRBJ2-1; D assignment may be TRBD1 or TRBD2 (5 bases each). The CDR3 is 15 amino acids. V gave up 4 bases and J gave up 4 bases, with 15 bases separating them. Per germline, CDR1 SGHRS and CDR2 YFSETQ. CDR3 in DNA: TGCGCCAGCAGCCCGGACCCGGGGCCTTACAATGAGCAGTTCTTC. This translates into CASSPDPGPYNEQFF.

J is TRBJ2-1 and V is TRBV28, with TRBD2 identical over 11 bases. The CDR3 is 19 amino acids. With 5 bases clipped from V and 2 bases from J, the junction kept 14 bases outside the gene matches. CDR1 is MDHEN and CDR2 is SYDVKM in the germline V gene. The CDR3 nucleotides read TGTGCCAGCAGTACCGTGATCGTTAGCGGGGGGGCCCCCTACAATGAGCAGTTCTTC. Residues: CASSTVIVSGGAPYNEQFF.

Many counts were recorded for this clonotype. The chain's CDR3 is CASSLGTSGLYEQFF. CDR3 nucleotide sequence: TGTGCCAGCAGCCTCGGGACTAGCGGGCTATATGAGCAGTTCTTC. The chain recombines TRBV7-8 with TRBJ2-1; 12 nucleotides line up with TRBD2. CDR1 SGHVS and CDR2 FQNEAQ come from the germline V gene. J gave up 8 bases and V 5 bases, and 7 bases lay outside the gene matches. This CDR3 spans 15 amino acids.

Concerning this clonotype: A clone one base away is much larger, so this may be a read error. The chain has TRBV7-9 and TRBJ1-4; D unclear. CDR3 length: 13 amino acids. Germline CDR1 is SEHNR and CDR2 is FQNEAQ (reference sequence). V gave up 10 bases and J gave up 8 bases, with 17 bases separating them. The CDR3 DNA reads as TGTGCCAACAACCCAAATGGAGGGGAAAAACTGTTTTTT. Protein sequence: CANNPNGGEKLFF.

Here the CDR3 reads CSAREGVASGTEAFF. CDR3 nucleotides: TGCAGTGCTAGAGAGGGGGTGGCCTCGGGCACTGAAGCTTTCTTT. V and J are TRBV20-1 and TRBJ1-1; D may be TRBD1 (5 bases). This CDR3 is built from 15 residues. Germline V CDR1 and CDR2: DFQATT, SNEGSKA (reference sequence). Trimming took 0 bases from V and 4 from J, leaving 15 bases between them.

V and J are TRBV9 and TRBJ2-2, with D possibly matching TRBD1 (6 bases). V dropped 4 bases and J dropped 7 bases, with 23 bases sitting between them. CDR1 and CDR2 from the germline V gene are SGDLS and YYNGEE. The CDR3 runs 17 residues. The CDR3 region has the DNA TGTGCCAGCAGCCATCGGACGGACAGACCCCTCGGCGGGGAGCTGTTTTTT. Protein sequence: CASSHRTDRPLGGELFF.